This T cell receptor (beta chain) was obtained from a study of T cells after yellow fever vaccination. Study-level background: Those fractions that held only low numbers of cells were prepared using the SMART-Seq v4 Ultra Low Input RNA kit.

A word on this clonotype: The antigen remains unidentified.

Researchers made TCR cDNA using 5'RACE template switching, and this step added a universal primer site and UMIs. TCRdb fed the 5' RACE reads into MiXCR, producing one record per CDR3 protein. The table has over 110,000 distinct CDR3 sequences, roughly 8.2% seen once. Findings of the study overall: Among primary-vaccination clones, most reappeared after the booster, at 96% for CD4 and under 90% for CD8. Compared with primary, the secondary response was weaker and peaked at day 5, not 15.

This CDR3 contains 13 residues. CDR1 is SGHKS and CDR2 is YYEKEE in the germline V gene (reference sequence). Trimming shortened V by 6 bases and J by 0 bases, and 7 bases separated the two germline ends. V is TRBV5-5 and J is TRBJ2-1, with D uncertain. This sequence was found in a man under 40 who received the YFV17D yellow fever vaccine. The specimen was CD4+ T cells sorted from PBMCs, collected 5 days after the yellow fever booster vaccination. The CDR3 sequence is CASTTGSYNEQFF. The CDR3 DNA reads TGTGCCAGCACCACCGGCTCCTACAATGAGCAGTTCTTC.